This paragraph reports one T cell receptor (beta chain). One entry per CDR3 protein results from TCRdb running MiXCR on the reads. The sample yields around 530,000 distinct CDR3 sequences, 26% seen once. The data are from a study of T cell repertoires in cytomegalovirus infection. The CDR3 runs 14 residues. The germline V gene has CDR1 MNHNS and CDR2 SASEGT. The ends lost 8 bases at V and 6 bases at J; junction bases unmatched: 8. The V and J genes are TRBV6-1 and TRBJ1-5, with TRBD1 matching 9 bases. The sequence was collected from a human donor in good health (CMV status not recorded). Some clones in this sample may be carry-over from other donors' samples. Sequences were obtained from PBMCs. This CDR3 is CASGIQGAGQPQHF. The CDR3 DNA is TGTGCCAGCGGTATACAGGGGGCAGGTCAGCCCCAGCATTTT.